The sequence of this T cell receptor beta chain was determined in a study of blood T cells in healthy people across ages. Study-wide results and limits: A roughly linear fall in TCR beta diversity per million T cells was seen with increasing age.

A second about 7 to 12 cycle PCR used barcoded and J-beta primers. TCRdb re-called the 5' RACE reads with MiXCR, one entry per CDR3 protein. Here the sample spans around 1,900,000 distinct CDR3 sequences, approximately 40% being singletons. Notes on this clonotype: What it binds is unknown.

Individuals who donated were healthy Caucasians from Russia aged about 6 to 100. Per sample, a minimum of 7 million PBMCs were isolated. The clonotype comes from a human donor in good health. Sequencing was done on a sample of blood.

The CDR3 DNA reads TGTGCCAGCAGCTTATTCGCCCACAATGAGCAGTTCTTC. It encodes CASSLFAHNEQFF. V is TRBV7-3 and J is TRBJ2-1; D remains ambiguous. The CDR3 runs 13 residues. Deletions cut 2 bases from V and 5 bases from J, with 7 bases between. The germline CDR1 and CDR2 sequences are SGHTA and FQGTGA.